The source of this T cell receptor beta chain is a study of blood T cells in healthy people across ages. This clonotype has only a few counts. CDR3 size: 15 residues. Germline assignment: CDR1 SGHTA and CDR2 FQGNSA. V gave up 6 bases and J gave up 8 bases, with 19 bases separating them. Alongside a J-beta primer mix, a sample-barcoded 5' primer served in a second PCR lasting 7 to 11 cycles. TCRdb reprocessed the 5' RACE reads with MiXCR, giving one entry per CDR3 protein. The table has about 680,000 distinct CDR3 sequences, roughly 50% seen once; the top ten hold about 32%. This chain connects TRBV7-2 to TRBJ1-4; D might be TRBD1 (6 bases). The source of this sequence is a woman aged 60-75 years in good health. The specimen sequenced was blood. The CDR3 loop reads CASRPEGGSGEKLFF. CDR3 in DNA: TGTGCCAGCAGGCCGGAGGGGGGATCAGGCGAAAAACTGTTTTTT.